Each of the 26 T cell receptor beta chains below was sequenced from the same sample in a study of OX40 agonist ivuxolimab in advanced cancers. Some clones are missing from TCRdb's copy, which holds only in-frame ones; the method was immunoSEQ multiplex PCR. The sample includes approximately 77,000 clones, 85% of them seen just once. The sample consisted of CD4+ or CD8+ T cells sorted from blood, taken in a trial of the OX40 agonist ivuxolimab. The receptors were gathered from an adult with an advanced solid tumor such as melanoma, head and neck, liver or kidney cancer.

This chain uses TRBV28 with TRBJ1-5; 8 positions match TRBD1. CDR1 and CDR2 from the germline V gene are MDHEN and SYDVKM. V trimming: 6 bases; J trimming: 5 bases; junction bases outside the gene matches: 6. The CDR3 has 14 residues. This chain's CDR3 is CASRDRGRDQPQHF. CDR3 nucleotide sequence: TGTGCCAGCAGAGACAGGGGTCGGGATCAGCCCCAGCATTTT.

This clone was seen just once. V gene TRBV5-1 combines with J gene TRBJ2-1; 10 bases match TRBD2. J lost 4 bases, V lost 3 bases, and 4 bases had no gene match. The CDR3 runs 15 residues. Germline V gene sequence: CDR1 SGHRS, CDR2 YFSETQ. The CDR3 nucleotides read TGCGCCAGCAGCTGGACTAGCGGTATGTACAATGAGCAGTTCTTC. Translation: CASSWTSGMYNEQFF.

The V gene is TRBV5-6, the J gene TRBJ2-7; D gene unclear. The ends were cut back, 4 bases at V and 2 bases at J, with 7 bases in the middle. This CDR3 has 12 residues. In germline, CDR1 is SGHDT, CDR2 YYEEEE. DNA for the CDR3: TGTGCCAGCAGCACCGGGCCCTACGAGCAGTACTTC. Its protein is CASSTGPYEQYF.

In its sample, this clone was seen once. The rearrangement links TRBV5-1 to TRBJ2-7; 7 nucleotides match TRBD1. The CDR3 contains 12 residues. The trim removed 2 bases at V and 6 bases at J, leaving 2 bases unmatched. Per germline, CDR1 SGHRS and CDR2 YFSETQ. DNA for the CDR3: TGCGCCAGCAGCTTTACAGGGGTCGAGCAGTACTTC. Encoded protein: CASSFTGVEQYF.

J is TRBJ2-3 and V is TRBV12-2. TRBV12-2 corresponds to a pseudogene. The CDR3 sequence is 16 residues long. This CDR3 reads CASRLRQGTSTDTQYF. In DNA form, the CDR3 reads TGTGCAAGTCGCTTACGGCAGGGGACTAGCACAGATACGCAGTATTTT.

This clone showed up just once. The chain's CDR3 is CSVKDRGNQPQHF. DNA of the CDR3: TGCAGCGTGAAGGACAGGGGCAATCAGCCCCAGCATTTT. The chain couples TRBV29-1 to TRBJ1-5; TRBD1 matches at 8 bases. The germline CDR1 and CDR2 sequences are SQVTM and ANQGSEA. The CDR3 spans 13 residues. Trimming removed 6 bases from V and 2 bases from J; junction bases left unmatched: 3.

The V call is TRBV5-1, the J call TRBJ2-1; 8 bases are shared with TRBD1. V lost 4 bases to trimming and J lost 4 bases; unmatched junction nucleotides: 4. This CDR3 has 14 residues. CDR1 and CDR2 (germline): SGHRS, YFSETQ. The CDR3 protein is CASSPGQDYNEQFF. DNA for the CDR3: TGCGCCAGCAGCCCGGGACAGGATTACAATGAGCAGTTCTTC.

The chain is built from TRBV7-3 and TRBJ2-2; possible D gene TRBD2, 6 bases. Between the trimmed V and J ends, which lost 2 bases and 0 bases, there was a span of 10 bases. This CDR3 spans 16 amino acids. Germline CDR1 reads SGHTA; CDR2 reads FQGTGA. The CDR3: CASSLGRGANTGELFF. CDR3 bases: TGTGCCAGCAGCTTAGGGCGGGGTGCGAACACCGGGGAGCTGTTTTTT. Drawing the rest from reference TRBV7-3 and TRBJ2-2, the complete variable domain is GAGVSQTPSNKVTEKGKYVELRCDPISGHTALYWYRQSLGQGPEFLIYFQGTGAADDSGLPNDRFFAVRPEGSVSTLKIQRTERGDSAVYLCASSLGRGANTGELFFGEGSRLTVL.

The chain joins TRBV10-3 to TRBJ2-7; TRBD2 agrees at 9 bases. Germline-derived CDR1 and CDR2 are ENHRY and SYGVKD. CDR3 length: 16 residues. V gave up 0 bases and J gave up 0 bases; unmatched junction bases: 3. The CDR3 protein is CAISESGGLASYEQYF. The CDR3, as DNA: TGTGCCATCAGTGAGTCGGGGGGACTAGCCTCCTACGAGCAGTACTTC.

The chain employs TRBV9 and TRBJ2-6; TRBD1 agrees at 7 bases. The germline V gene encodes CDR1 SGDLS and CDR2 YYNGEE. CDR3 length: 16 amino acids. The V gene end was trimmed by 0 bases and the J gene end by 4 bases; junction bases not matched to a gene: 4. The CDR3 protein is CASSVDRGPGANVLTF. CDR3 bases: TGTGCCAGCAGCGTAGATAGGGGGCCCGGGGCCAACGTCCTGACTTTC.

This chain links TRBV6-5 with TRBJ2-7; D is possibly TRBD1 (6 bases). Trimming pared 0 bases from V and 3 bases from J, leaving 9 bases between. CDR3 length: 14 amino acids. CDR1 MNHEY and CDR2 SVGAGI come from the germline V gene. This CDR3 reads CASSYSDRNYEQYF. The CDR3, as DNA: TGTGCCAGCAGTTACTCGGACAGAAACTACGAGCAGTACTTC.

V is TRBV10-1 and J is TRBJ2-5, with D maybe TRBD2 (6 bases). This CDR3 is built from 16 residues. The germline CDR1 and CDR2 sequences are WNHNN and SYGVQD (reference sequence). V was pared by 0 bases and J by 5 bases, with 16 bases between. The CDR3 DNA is TGCGCCAGCAGTGAGTCGAAGGTAGGGGCGGGGGAGACCCAGTACTTC. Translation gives CASSESKVGAGETQYF.

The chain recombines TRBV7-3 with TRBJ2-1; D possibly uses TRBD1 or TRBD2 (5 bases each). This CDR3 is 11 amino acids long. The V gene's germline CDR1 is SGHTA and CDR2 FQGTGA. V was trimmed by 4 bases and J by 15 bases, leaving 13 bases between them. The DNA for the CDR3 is TGTGCCAGCAGCTCGGGACGCCTTTCGTTCTTC. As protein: CASSSGRLSFF.

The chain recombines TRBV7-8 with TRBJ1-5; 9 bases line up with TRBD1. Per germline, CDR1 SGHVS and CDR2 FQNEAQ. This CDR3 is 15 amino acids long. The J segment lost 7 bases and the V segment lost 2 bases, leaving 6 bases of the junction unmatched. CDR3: CASSLRDRAQQPQHF. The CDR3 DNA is TGTGCCAGCAGCTTAAGGGACAGGGCACAACAGCCCCAGCATTTT. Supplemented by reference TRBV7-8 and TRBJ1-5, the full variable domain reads GAGVSQSPRYKVAKRGQDVALRCDPISGHVSLFWYQQALGQGPEFLTYFQNEAQLDKSGLPSDRFFAERPEGSVSTLKIQRTQQEDSAVYLCASSLRDRAQQPQHFGDGTRLSIL.

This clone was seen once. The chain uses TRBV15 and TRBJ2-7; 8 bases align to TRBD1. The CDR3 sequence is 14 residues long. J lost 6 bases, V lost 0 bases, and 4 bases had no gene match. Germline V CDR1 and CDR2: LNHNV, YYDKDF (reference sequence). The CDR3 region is CATSRDGQGGEQYF. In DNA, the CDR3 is TGTGCCACCAGCAGAGATGGACAGGGTGGCGAGCAGTACTTC.

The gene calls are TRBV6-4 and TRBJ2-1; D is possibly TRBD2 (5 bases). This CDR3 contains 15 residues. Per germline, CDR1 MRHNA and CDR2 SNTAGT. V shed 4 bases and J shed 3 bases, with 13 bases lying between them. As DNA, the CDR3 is TGTGCCAGCAGTGCGTCGTACGGGGACTACAATGAGCAGTTCTTC. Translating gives CASSASYGDYNEQFF.

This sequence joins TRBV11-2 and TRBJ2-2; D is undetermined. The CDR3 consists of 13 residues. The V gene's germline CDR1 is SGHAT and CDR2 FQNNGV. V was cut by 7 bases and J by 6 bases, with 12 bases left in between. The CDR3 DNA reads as TGTGCCAGCAACTTTGGTAGGGCCGGGGAGCTGTTTTTT. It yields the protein CASNFGRAGELFF. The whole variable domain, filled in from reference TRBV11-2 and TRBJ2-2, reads EAGVAQSPRYKIIEKRQSVAFWCNPISGHATLYWYQQILGQGPKLLIQFQNNGVVDDSQLPKDRFSAERLKGVDSTLKIQPAKLEDSAVYLCASNFGRAGELFFGEGSRLTVL.

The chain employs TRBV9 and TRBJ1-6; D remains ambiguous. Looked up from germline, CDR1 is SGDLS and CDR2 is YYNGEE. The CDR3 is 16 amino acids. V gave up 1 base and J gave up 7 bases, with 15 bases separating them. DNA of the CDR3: TGTGCCAGCAGCGTAACAGAAAGGAAGGAGAATTCACCCCTCCACTTT. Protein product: CASSVTERKENSPLHF.

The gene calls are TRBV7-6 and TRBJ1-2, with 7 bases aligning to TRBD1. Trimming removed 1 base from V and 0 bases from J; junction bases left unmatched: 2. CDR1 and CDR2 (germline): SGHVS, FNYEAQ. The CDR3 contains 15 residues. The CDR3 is CASSLGQGPNYGYTF. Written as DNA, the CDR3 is TGTGCCAGCAGCTTAGGACAGGGACCTAACTATGGCTACACCTTC.

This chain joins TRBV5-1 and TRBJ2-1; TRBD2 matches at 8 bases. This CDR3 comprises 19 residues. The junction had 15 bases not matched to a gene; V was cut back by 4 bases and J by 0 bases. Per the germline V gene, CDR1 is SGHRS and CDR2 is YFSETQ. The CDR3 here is CASSGEGTRSVGSYNEQFF. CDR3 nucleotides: TGCGCCAGCAGCGGGGAGGGGACTAGGTCCGTAGGCTCCTACAATGAGCAGTTCTTC.

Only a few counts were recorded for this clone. The CDR3 region is CAWRASGKWGELFF. The CDR3 DNA is TGTGCCTGGAGAGCTTCAGGGAAATGGGGGGAGCTGTTTTTT. The chain carries TRBV30 and TRBJ2-2, with D maybe TRBD1 (5 bases). From germline, CDR1 is GTSNPN and CDR2 SVGIG (reference sequence). The CDR3 extends over 14 amino acids. The ends were cut back, 3 bases at V and 8 bases at J, with 16 bases in the middle.

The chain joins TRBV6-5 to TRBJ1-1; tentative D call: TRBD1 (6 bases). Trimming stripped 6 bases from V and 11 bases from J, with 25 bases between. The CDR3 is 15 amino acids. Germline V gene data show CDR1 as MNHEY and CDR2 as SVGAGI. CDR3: CASRPIDRDTGLAFF. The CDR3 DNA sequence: TGTGCCAGCAGGCCAATCGACCGGGACACAGGGCTCGCTTTCTTT.

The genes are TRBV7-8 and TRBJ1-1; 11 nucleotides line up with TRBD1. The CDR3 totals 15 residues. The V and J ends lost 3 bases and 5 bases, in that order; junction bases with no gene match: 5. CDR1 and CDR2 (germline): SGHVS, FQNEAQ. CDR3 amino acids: CASSFGTGGITEAFF. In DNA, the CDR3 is TGTGCCAGCAGCTTTGGGACAGGGGGAATTACTGAAGCTTTCTTT. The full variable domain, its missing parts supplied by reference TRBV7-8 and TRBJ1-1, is GAGVSQSPRYKVAKRGQDVALRCDPISGHVSLFWYQQALGQGPEFLTYFQNEAQLDKSGLPSDRFFAERPEGSVSTLKIQRTQQEDSAVYLCASSFGTGGITEAFFGQGTRLTVV.

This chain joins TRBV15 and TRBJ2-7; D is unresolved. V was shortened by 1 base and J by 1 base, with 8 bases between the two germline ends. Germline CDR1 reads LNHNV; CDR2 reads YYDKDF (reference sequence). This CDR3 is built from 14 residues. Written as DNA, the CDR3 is TGTGCCACCAGCAGAGGGGTCCCTTCCTACGAGCAGTACTTC. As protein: CATSRGVPSYEQYF. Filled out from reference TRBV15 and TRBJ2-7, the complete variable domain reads DAMVIQNPRYQVTQFGKPVTLSCSQTLNHNVMYWYQQKSSQAPKLLFHYYDKDFNNEADTPDNFQSRRPNTSFCFLDIRSPGLGDTAMYLCATSRGVPSYEQYFGPGTRLTVT.

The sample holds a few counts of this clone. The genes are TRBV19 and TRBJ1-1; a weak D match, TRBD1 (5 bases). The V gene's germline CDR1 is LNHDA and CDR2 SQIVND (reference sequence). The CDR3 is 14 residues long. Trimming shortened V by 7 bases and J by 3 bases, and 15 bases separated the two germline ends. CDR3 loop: CASTGPLGDTEAFF. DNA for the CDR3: TGTGCCAGTACGGGGCCATTAGGGGACACTGAAGCTTTCTTT.

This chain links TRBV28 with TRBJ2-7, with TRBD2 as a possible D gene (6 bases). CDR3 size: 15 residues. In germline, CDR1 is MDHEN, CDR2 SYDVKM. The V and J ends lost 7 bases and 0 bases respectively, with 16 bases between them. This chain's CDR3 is CASTSRGVSSYEQYF. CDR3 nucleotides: TGTGCCAGCACCTCGCGCGGGGTGAGCTCCTACGAGCAGTACTTC. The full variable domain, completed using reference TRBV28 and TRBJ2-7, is DVKVTQSSRYLVKRTGEKVFLECVQDMDHENMFWYRQDPGLGLRLIYFSYDVKMKEKGDIPEGYSVSREKKERFSLILESASTNQTSMYLCASTSRGVSSYEQYFGPGTRLTVT.